The source of this T cell receptor (beta chain) is a study of blood T cell repertoires in COVID-19. The wider study: Acute and convalescent COVID-19 specimens originated in the United States, Italy and Spain. Sources were T cells, B-cell-depleted T cells, or PBMCs; the material itself was cDNA or gDNA.

CDR1 is ENHRY and CDR2 is SYGVKD in the germline V gene. This CDR3 has 15 amino acids. Unmatched junction bases numbered 5, after V lost 3 bases and J lost 2 bases. Per the study methods: Nucleated cell counts were estimated from reference gene primer amplification. Sequencing used immunoSEQ multiplex PCR; TCRdb keeps in-frame clones, though not all of them. V and J calls and clone size are given by that table; D and trimming were obtained from the DNA. The sample includes about 75,000 clones, approximately 79% of them seen just once. Sequencing was done on a sample of peripheral blood. This chain joins TRBV10-3 and TRBJ2-7; 9 nucleotides align to TRBD1. The sequence came from a woman aged 80 or older with active or convalescent COVID-19. DNA for the CDR3: TGTGCCATCAGTGATGCCGGGACAGGGACCTACGAGCAGTACTTC. Protein sequence: CAISDAGTGTYEQYF.